This is a list of T cell receptor beta chains from one sample in a study of blood T cell repertoires in COVID-19. Profiling relied on immunoSEQ multiplex PCR, and the TCRdb table lists in-frame clones only, not all of them. Of approximately 96,000 clones in the sample, 80% to 90% were seen once. The material sequenced was peripheral blood. The receptors were gathered from a human donor with COVID-19, enrolled during active disease. The donor label of this sample is uncertain. The CDR3 runs from the conserved cysteine through the conserved F or W. For some rows the clone size is stated as once, few or many, or as a class when expanded; others skip it.

V gene	J gene	CDR3 length	clone size	CDR3 protein
TRBV5-5	TRBJ2-7	16	once	CASSRPGTLSSYEQYF
TRBV29-1	TRBJ1-1	13	-	CSVEKQVDTEAFF
TRBV29-1	TRBJ2-3	12	-	CSVAGGADTQYF
TRBV2	TRBJ1-2	14	-	CASNPSVILVGYTF
TRBV12-3/TRBV12-4	TRBJ2-7	11	once	CASSFGNEQYF
TRBV6-5	TRBJ1-4	15	-	CASSYSWQGGEKLFF
TRBV29-1	TRBJ2-1	12	-	CSVDSSYNEQFF
TRBV20-1	TRBJ1-1	11	-	CSARRSAEAFF
TRBV6-4	TRBJ2-2	16	-	CASSRTSGRDTGELFF
TRBV4-2	TRBJ2-2	15	few	CASSQETGGPGELFF
TRBV7-3	TRBJ1-6	15	-	CASSPGDRPNSPLHF